The 20 T cell receptor beta chains below all came from one sample that was sequenced in a study of cytomegalovirus exposure and HLA in healthy donors (dated by TCRdb to 2017 to 2019). The method was the immunoSEQ multiplex PCR assay. For the multiplex PCR, a mixture combining 60 forward primers for TCR Vbeta segments and 13 reverse primers for TCR Jbeta segments was used. TCRdb took this table from immuneACCESS and kept in-frame rearrangements with V and J called. Such tables lack part of the clones; where checked against another copy, unresolved V genes explain under half of the gap, and the rest is unexplained. The sample includes 160,000 or so clones, with roughly 80% observed a single time. Of the sample, approximately 7% is held by the ten largest clones. Material: PBMCs. These receptors all come from a woman aged 25 to 45 in good health and CMV-seropositive.

A note on this clone: The sample carries other DNA sequences with the same CDR3. The chain is built from TRBV7-3 and TRBJ2-1, with 8 bases aligning to TRBD2. The CDR3 runs 14 residues. The V and J ends lost 6 bases and 4 bases, in that order; junction bases with no gene match: 5. The germline CDR1 and CDR2 sequences are SGHTA and FQGTGA. CDR3 in DNA: TGTGCCAGCAGTCTTCGGGGGGGGTACAATGAGCAGTTCTTC. Its translation: CASSLRGGYNEQFF.

About this clone: Other DNA sequences in this sample translate to the same CDR3. This chain links TRBV5-1 with TRBJ1-6; possible D gene TRBD1, 6 bases. The CDR3 runs to 12 residues. Germline V gene sequence: CDR1 SGHRS, CDR2 YFSETQ. V dropped 0 bases and J dropped 11 bases, with 6 bases sitting between them. The CDR3 here is CASSLDRAPLHF. The CDR3, as DNA: TGCGCCAGCAGCTTGGACAGGGCACCCCTCCACTTT.

This rearrangement joins TRBV5-4 to TRBJ2-5; weak D call: TRBD2 (6 bases). V lost 4 bases to trimming and J lost 9 bases, with 22 bases between them. This CDR3 spans 15 amino acids. Germline CDR1 reads SGHNT; CDR2 reads YYREEE (reference sequence). CDR3 amino acids: CASSPRGGELLAQYF. The CDR3 DNA is TGTGCCAGCAGCCCCCGAGGAGGGGAGTTACTGGCCCAGTACTTC.

The V and J genes are TRBV15 and TRBJ2-3; D is possibly TRBD1 (6 bases). The germline V gene encodes CDR1 LNHNV and CDR2 YYDKDF (reference sequence). V was clipped by 8 bases and J by 6 bases, with 21 bases between them. CDR3 size: 15 residues. The CDR3: CATESRGGGRDTQYF. In DNA form, the CDR3 reads TGTGCCACCGAATCGAGGGGTGGGGGCCGGGATACGCAGTATTTT.

J is TRBJ2-1 and V is TRBV7-3; 11 nucleotides line up with TRBD2. This CDR3 is 16 amino acids long. Germline V CDR1 and CDR2: SGHTA, FQGTGA. V lost 6 bases and J lost 5; bases outside the gene matches: 9. The CDR3 is CASSPSGGLPNNEQFF. The DNA for the CDR3 is TGTGCCAGCAGTCCTAGCGGGGGGCTGCCGAACAATGAGCAGTTCTTC.

This clone has a handful of counts. V usage is TRBV19 and J usage is TRBJ2-2, with TRBD2 matching over 9 bases. Germline CDR1 reads LNHDA; CDR2 reads SQIVND (reference sequence). J gave up 4 bases and V 7 bases, and 16 bases lay outside the gene matches. The CDR3 is 18 residues long. CDR3 region: CASTRRGTSYVGTGELFF. In nucleotides, the CDR3 is TGTGCCAGTACCCGCCGGGGGACTAGCTACGTGGGCACCGGGGAGCTGTTTTTT.

The chain couples TRBV11-2 to TRBJ2-7; TRBD1 agrees at 7 bases. Germline lookup yields CDR1 SGHAT and CDR2 FQNNGV. V shed 4 bases, J shed 5 bases, and the junction held 11 bases outside the gene matches. The CDR3 runs to 15 residues. The CDR3 nucleotides read TGTGCCAGCAGCTCCAGACAGGGCGTCTCTCACGAGCAGTACTTC. Residues: CASSSRQGVSHEQYF.

The genes are TRBV11-2 and TRBJ1-2; D is unclear. Germline values: CDR1 SGHAT, CDR2 FQNNGV. V was pared by 6 bases and J by 4 bases, with 18 bases between. This CDR3 region has 15 residues. The DNA for the CDR3 is TGTGCCAGCAGAGGTTTGAGTGGAGGTGGCTATGGCTACACCTTC. This translates into CASRGLSGGGYGYTF.

The rearrangement uses TRBV18 and TRBJ1-5, with unresolved D. Trimming removed 0 bases at V and 1 base at J, with 4 bases between. There are 14 residues in the CDR3. In germline, CDR1 is KGHSH, CDR2 LQKENI. Written as DNA, the CDR3 is TGTGCCAGCTCACCACCCTCCAGCAATCAGCCCCAGCATTTT. It encodes CASSPPSSNQPQHF.

The rearrangement joins TRBV19 to TRBJ1-6; TRBD1 aligns across 10 bases. Trimming cost V 5 bases and J 8 bases; bases outside gene matches: 6. CDR3 length: 15 amino acids. Germline V gene lookup returns CDR1 LNHDA and CDR2 SQIVND (reference sequence). CDR3 in DNA: TGTGCCAGTAGTCCCGGACAGGGGGTTTATTCACCCCTCCACTTT. Translated, it gives CASSPGQGVYSPLHF. The full variable domain, its missing parts supplied by reference TRBV19 and TRBJ1-6, is DGGITQSPKYLFRKEGQNVTLSCEQNLNHDAMYWYRQDPGQGLRLIYYSQIVNDFQKGDIAEGYSVSREKKESFPLTVTSAQKNPTAFYLCASSPGQGVYSPLHFGNGTRLTVT.

This chain joins TRBV2 and TRBJ1-2; D perhaps matches TRBD1 (5 bases). This CDR3 is 13 amino acids long. Germline V CDR1 and CDR2: SNHLY, FYNNEI. Trimming removed 5 bases from V and 5 bases from J, with 12 bases in between. The chain's CDR3 is CASSLREGYGYTF. The DNA of the CDR3 is TGTGCCAGCAGTCTCCGGGAGGGGTATGGCTACACCTTC.

With respect to this clone: At one end, the junction sequence differs from germline, possibly due to a read error. This sequence joins TRBV5-1 and TRBJ1-1; 12 bases line up with TRBD1. From germline, CDR1 is SGHRS and CDR2 YFSETQ. This CDR3 has 14 amino acids. The CDR3 spells CASSAAGTGGLTGF. The DNA for the CDR3 is TGCGCCAGCAGCGCCGCCGGGACAGGGGGCTTAACAGGGTTT.

This chain connects TRBV27 to TRBJ1-2; 12 bases match TRBD1. The J segment lost 7 bases and the V segment lost 6 bases, leaving 6 bases of the junction unmatched. CDR1 and CDR2 from the germline V gene are MNHEY and SMNVEV (reference sequence). CDR3 size: 14 residues. The CDR3, as DNA: TGTGCCAGCAGGGAGGGACAGGGGGCCGGTGGCTACACCTTC. As protein: CASREGQGAGGYTF.

The rearrangement joins TRBV9 to TRBJ1-3; unclear D gene. Trimming took 0 bases from V and 2 from J, leaving 3 bases between them. From germline, CDR1 is SGDLS and CDR2 YYNGEE. This CDR3 region has 13 residues. The DNA for the CDR3 is TGTGCCAGCAGCGTAGAGCCTGGAAACACCATATATTTT. Translation: CASSVEPGNTIYF.

The chain recombines TRBV5-1 with TRBJ2-5; no clear D. V dropped 1 base and J dropped 5 bases, with 9 bases sitting between them. Looked up from germline, CDR1 is SGHRS and CDR2 is YFSETQ. The CDR3 covers 13 residues. CDR3 DNA sequence: TGCGCCAGCAGCTTGTCCGGGTTGGAGACCCAGTACTTC. Translated, it gives CASSLSGLETQYF.

The chain recombines TRBV2 with TRBJ1-1, with D tentatively TRBD1 (5 bases). Trimming took off 4 bases at V and 1 base at J, with 10 bases between the two ends. Germline CDR1 is SNHLY and CDR2 is FYNNEI. The CDR3 is 14 amino acids. The chain's CDR3 is CASSVGQGNTEAFF. CDR3 DNA: TGTGCCAGCAGTGTAGGTCAGGGGAACACTGAAGCTTTCTTT.

The chain has TRBV14 and TRBJ1-6; tentatively, D is TRBD1 (5 bases). The CDR3 is made up of 14 amino acids. V was pared by 9 bases and J by 4 bases, with 13 bases between. CDR1 is SGHDN, CDR2 FVKESK, per germline. The CDR3 loop reads CASQGSIYNSPLHF. CDR3 sequence (DNA): TGTGCCAGTCAGGGTTCGATTTATAATTCACCCCTCCACTTT.

This clone came up once. V and J are TRBV4-1 and TRBJ2-2; 7 nucleotides align to TRBD2. Germline values: CDR1 MGHRA, CDR2 YSYEKL. The CDR3 is made up of 13 amino acids. The ends lost 5 bases at V and 7 bases at J; junction bases unmatched: 4. Here the CDR3 reads CASSFPGGGELFF. Written as DNA, the CDR3 is TGCGCCAGCAGCTTTCCGGGGGGCGGGGAGCTGTTTTTT.

The CDR3 DNA sequence: TGTGCCAGCAGCAGACACACGAACACTGAAGCTTTCTTT. This sequence encodes CASSRHTNTEAFF. The chain links TRBV7-2 to TRBJ1-1; no clear D. This CDR3 has 13 residues. V was clipped by 5 bases and J by 1 base, with 8 bases between them. Germline values: CDR1 SGHTA, CDR2 FQGNSA.

In its sample, this clone was seen a few times. The chain employs TRBV6-1 and TRBJ1-4, with D unresolved. V lost 0 bases, J lost 1 base, and 12 bases lay in between. CDR1 is MNHNS, CDR2 SASEGT, per germline. The CDR3 totals 17 residues. The CDR3: CASSEARGVLTNEKLFF. DNA of the CDR3: TGTGCCAGCAGTGAAGCCCGAGGAGTCTTAACTAATGAAAAACTGTTTTTT.